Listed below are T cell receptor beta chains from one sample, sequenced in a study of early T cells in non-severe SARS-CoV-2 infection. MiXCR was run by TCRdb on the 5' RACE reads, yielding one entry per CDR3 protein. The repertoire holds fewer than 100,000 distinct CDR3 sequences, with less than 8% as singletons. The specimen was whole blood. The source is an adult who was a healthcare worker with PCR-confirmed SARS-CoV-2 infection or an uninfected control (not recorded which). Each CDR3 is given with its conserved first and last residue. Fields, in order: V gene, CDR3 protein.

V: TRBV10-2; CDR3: CASRNPGERLNTEAFF
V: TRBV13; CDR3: CASSLMRGAADTQYF
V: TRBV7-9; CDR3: CASSLGLAANNEQFF
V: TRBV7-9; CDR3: CASSLKRPSGRETQYF
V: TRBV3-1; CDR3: CASSQVMVSGYNEQFF
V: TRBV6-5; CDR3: CASSYSPGNTDTQYF
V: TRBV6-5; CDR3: CASSPGGARTQYF
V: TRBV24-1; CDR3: CATSVADTQYF
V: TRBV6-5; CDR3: CASKPGQINSPLHF
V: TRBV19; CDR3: CASRPTQGVEEKLFF
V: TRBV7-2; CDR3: CASRTSSYNEQFF
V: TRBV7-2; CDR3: CASSLGPNLNQPQHF
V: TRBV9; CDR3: CASSVGTGLITDTQYF
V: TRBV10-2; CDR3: CASNPTSWGYEQYF
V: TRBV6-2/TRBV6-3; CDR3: CASSYRDTGELFF
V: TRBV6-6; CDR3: CASSSNTGLYEQYF
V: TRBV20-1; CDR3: CSARTGGRSDTQYF
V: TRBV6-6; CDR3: CASSTGPNQPQHF
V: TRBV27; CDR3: CASSLLGMNTEAFF
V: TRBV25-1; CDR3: CASSGWTSGYNEQFF
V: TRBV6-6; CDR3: CASRLTGVGYTF
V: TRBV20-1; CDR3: CSARDIAGSPSGTQYF
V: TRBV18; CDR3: CASSQLTGGSTNEKLFF
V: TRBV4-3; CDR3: CASSQDGAGTDTQYF
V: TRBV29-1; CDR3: CSVLGGLSYEQYF
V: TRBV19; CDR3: CASSPRTDTYEQYF
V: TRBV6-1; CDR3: CASRREGLAGAYEQYF
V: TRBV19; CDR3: CATRDRGNTGELFF
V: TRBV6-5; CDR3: CASRENRVNNSPLHF
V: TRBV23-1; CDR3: CASSRWDRGNEQFF
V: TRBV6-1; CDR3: CASSESQRPTF
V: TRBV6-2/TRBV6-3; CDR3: CASSYLSGIYEQYF
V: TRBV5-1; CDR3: CASSVTGNTEAFF
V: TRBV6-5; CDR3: CASSYQLGSGETQYF
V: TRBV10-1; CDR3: CASSERVERTGGTALFF
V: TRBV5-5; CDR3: CASSLGWGETQYF
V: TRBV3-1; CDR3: CASRANTGELFF
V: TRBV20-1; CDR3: CSARDGGAFQPQHF
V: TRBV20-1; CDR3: CSARAVRVTDTQYF
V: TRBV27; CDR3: CASSDGHYEQYF
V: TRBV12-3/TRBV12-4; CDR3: CASSPGTSGGLTRDTQYF
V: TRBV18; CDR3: CASSLTPGQGSYEQYF